These 22 T cell receptor beta chains originate from one sample sequenced in a study of regulatory T cells in long-lasting Graves disease. Through Arm-PCR of CDR3 regions and iRepertoire HTBI primers, TCR beta libraries were built. TCRdb reprocessed the multiplex PCR reads via MiXCR and lists one record per CDR3 protein. Here the sample spans approximately 250,000 distinct CDR3 sequences, about 16% being singletons. Time point: newly diagnosed GD, antithyroid drugs for less than 3 months. There was RNA extracted from PBMCs, and the TCR library was made from it. The sequencing used peripheral blood mononuclear cells (PBMCs), collected at new diagnosis, from a patient treated with antithyroid drugs. All receptors derive from a female donor with Graves disease.

This rearrangement joins TRBV19 to TRBJ2-5, with 7 positions matching TRBD1. The CDR3 contains 13 residues. The germline CDR1 and CDR2 sequences are LNHDA and SQIVND (reference sequence). The V and J ends lost 6 bases and 2 bases, in that order; junction bases with no gene match: 3. Here the CDR3 reads CASRRGQQETQYF. As DNA, the CDR3 is TGTGCCAGTAGAAGGGGACAGCAAGAGACCCAGTACTTC.

This clonotype was seen ten or more times. The chain uses TRBV9 and TRBJ2-1; 9 nucleotides line up with TRBD2. Unmatched junction bases numbered 5, after V lost 2 bases and J lost 5 bases. Per the germline V gene, CDR1 is SGDLS and CDR2 is YYNGEE. This CDR3 region has 15 residues. The CDR3 reads CASSVSGSGDNEQFF. CDR3 nucleotide sequence: TGTGCCAGCAGCGTTAGCGGGAGCGGCGACAATGAGCAGTTCTTC.

This clonotype came up a few times. It may be a read error: a sequence one base away is much more abundant. The gene calls are TRBV19 and TRBJ2-1; no clear D gene. Germline CDR1 reads LNHDA; CDR2 reads SQIVND (reference sequence). Trimming left V 1 base short and J 2 bases short, with 9 bases between. CDR3 size: 15 residues. This chain's CDR3 is CASSIGWAAYNEQFF. The DNA of the CDR3 is TGTGCCAGTAGTATAGGCTGGGCAGCCTACAATGAGCAGTTCTTC.

Ten or more counts support this clonotype. J is TRBJ1-2 and V is TRBV24-1; tentative D call: TRBD1 (5 bases). CDR1 is KGHDR, CDR2 SFDVKD, per germline. The germline V and J ends were trimmed by 0 bases and 1 base, with 8 bases remaining between them. This CDR3 is 15 amino acids long. The CDR3 nucleotides are TGTGCCACCAGTGATTTGGGCAGGGATAACTATGGCTACACCTTC. Translated, it gives CATSDLGRDNYGYTF.

This clonotype has at least ten counts. The V call is TRBV7-2, the J call TRBJ1-1, with TRBD1 as a possible D gene (5 bases). V was trimmed by 1 base and J by 4 bases, leaving 13 bases between them. Germline CDR1 is SGHTA and CDR2 is FQGNSA. CDR3 length: 15 amino acids. The CDR3 DNA reads TGTGCCAGCAGCTTAGAGTGGGGCGGGGGCACTGAAGCTTTCTTT. Amino acids: CASSLEWGGGTEAFF.

The table lists this clonotype with many counts. This chain uses TRBV11-2 with TRBJ2-5, with D maybe TRBD2 (5 bases). Germline V gene lookup returns CDR1 SGHAT and CDR2 FQNNGV. The CDR3 length is 14 residues. With 1 base removed from V and 2 bases from J, the gap between germline ends came to 8 bases. The chain's CDR3 is CASSLGGGQETQYF. CDR3 nucleotide sequence: TGTGCCAGCAGCTTAGGAGGCGGGCAAGAGACCCAGTACTTC.

A single count supports this clonotype. A much more abundant neighbour one base away suggests this may be a read error. The V and J genes are TRBV12-3 or TRBV12-4 and TRBJ2-5; 7 bases are shared with TRBD1. V lost 7 bases to trimming and J lost 5 bases; unmatched junction nucleotides: 4. This CDR3 spans 12 amino acids. CDR3 DNA: TGTGCCAGCAAAGCCAGGGGGGAGACCCAGTACTTC. It yields the protein CASKARGETQYF.

This clonotype was recorded many times. V usage is TRBV6-2 or TRBV6-3 and J usage is TRBJ2-1, with 7 nucleotides matching TRBD2. Trimming took 10 bases from V and 6 from J; bases not matched to a gene: 9. The germline CDR1 and CDR2 sequences are MNHEY and SVGEGT. The CDR3 totals 13 residues. CDR3 sequence reads: CAIRTGTINEQFF. As DNA, the CDR3 is TGTGCCATCCGGACCGGGACTATCAATGAGCAGTTCTTC.

In its sample, this clonotype was seen many times. J is TRBJ1-1 and V is TRBV11-2, with TRBD1 matching 7 bases. With V trimmed by 2 bases and J by 8 bases, 2 bases remained unmatched. This CDR3 is 12 amino acids long. Germline CDR1 and CDR2: SGHAT and FQNNGV. CDR3 bases: TGTGCCAGCAGCTTAAGGGGGCCCGAAGCTTTCTTT. Its protein is CASSLRGPEAFF.

Of note for this clonotype: Mismatch with germline at one junction end may stem from a read error. The chain carries TRBV6-4 and TRBJ2-3; 9 bases are a match to TRBD2. This CDR3 region has 13 residues. Germline CDR1 and CDR2: MRHNA and SNTAGT. The CDR3, as DNA: TGTGCCAGCGGTGAGCGGGAGGCGGATACGCAGTATTTT. It is translated as CASGEREADTQYF.

This clonotype was counted many times. This rearrangement joins TRBV11-3 to TRBJ1-1, with D maybe TRBD1 (6 bases). The CDR3 consists of 14 residues. V was trimmed by 5 bases and J by 1 base, leaving 11 bases between them. CDR1 is SGHNT, CDR2 YENEEA, per germline. The CDR3 DNA follows: TGTGCCAGCAGCCCAATGACAGGGAACACTGAAGCTTTCTTT. Encoded protein: CASSPMTGNTEAFF.

At least ten counts were recorded for this clonotype. The chain combines TRBV19 with TRBJ1-5, with 9 bases identical to TRBD1. From germline, CDR1 is LNHDA and CDR2 SQIVND (reference sequence). The CDR3 runs 15 residues. With V trimmed by 5 bases and J by 1 base, 3 bases remained unmatched. For the CDR3, the DNA is TGTGCCAGTAGTTGGACAGGGGCAAGCAATCAGCCCCAGCATTTT. Translating it yields CASSWTGASNQPQHF. Full variable domain (missing parts from reference TRBV19 and TRBJ1-5): DGGITQSPKYLFRKEGQNVTLSCEQNLNHDAMYWYRQDPGQGLRLIYYSQIVNDFQKGDIAEGYSVSREKKESFPLTVTSAQKNPTAFYLCASSWTGASNQPQHFGDGTRLSIL.

This clonotype has a count of ten or more. The J gene is TRBJ2-5, the V gene TRBV7-3; D call uncertain. From germline, CDR1 is SGHTA and CDR2 FQGTGA. With 2 bases removed from V and 0 bases from J, the gap between germline ends came to 7 bases. CDR3 length equals 14 residues. Here the CDR3 reads CASSLGVYQETQYF. The CDR3, as DNA: TGTGCCAGCAGCTTAGGAGTGTACCAAGAGACCCAGTACTTC.

V and J are TRBV4-1 and TRBJ2-1, with no clear D. The V end lost 4 bases, the J end lost 4 bases, and 11 bases lay between the germline ends. Germline-derived CDR1 and CDR2 are MGHRA and YSYEKL. The length of the CDR3 is 14 residues. Here the CDR3 DNA reads TGCGCCAGCAGCCGGAGTGGGGAATACAATGAGCAGTTCTTC. The encoded protein is CASSRSGEYNEQFF.

This clonotype was recorded a few times. A read error is possible here, since a much larger clone lies one base away. The J gene is TRBJ2-1, the V gene TRBV10-3; TRBD2 aligns across 15 bases. The CDR3 spans 16 residues. Germline values: CDR1 ENHRY, CDR2 SYGVKD. CDR3 sequence (DNA): TGTGCCATCAGCCCTTCGGGACTAGCGGGAGGAAGTGAGCGGTTCTTC. It yields the protein CAISPSGLAGGSERFF.

In this sample, this clonotype turned up many times. The chain is built from TRBV10-3 and TRBJ2-6; D perhaps matches TRBD1 (6 bases). The CDR3 runs to 15 residues. Germline values: CDR1 ENHRY, CDR2 SYGVKD. Trimming stripped 2 bases from V and 1 base from J, with 6 bases between. CDR3 protein: CAISEGQSGANVLTF. For the CDR3, the DNA is TGTGCCATCAGTGAGGGACAGTCTGGGGCCAACGTCCTGACTTTC.

The chain employs TRBV5-4 and TRBJ1-1; the D gene is possibly TRBD1 (6 bases). CDR3 length: 16 amino acids. V dropped 4 bases and J dropped 1 base, with 17 bases sitting between them. Looked up from germline, CDR1 is SGHNT and CDR2 is YYREEE (reference sequence). CDR3 in amino acids: CASSVPNRDPNTEAFF. Here the CDR3 DNA reads TGTGCCAGCAGCGTACCTAACAGGGACCCGAACACTGAAGCTTTCTTT.

At least ten counts were recorded for this clonotype. The gene calls are TRBV28 and TRBJ2-7; 8 bases map to TRBD2. The CDR3 consists of 14 residues. V lost 10 bases, J lost 2 bases, and 10 bases stayed unmatched. Per germline, CDR1 MDHEN and CDR2 SYDVKM. Here the CDR3 reads CATAGDMETYEQYF. The CDR3 DNA sequence: TGTGCCACAGCGGGAGACATGGAAACCTACGAGCAGTACTTC.

The sample holds a few counts of this clonotype. The V call is TRBV4-2, the J call TRBJ2-1, with 16 bases fitting TRBD2. The V gene's germline CDR1 is LGHNA and CDR2 YNFKEQ. V gave up 0 bases and J gave up 10 bases; unmatched junction bases: 3. The CDR3 is 16 residues long. The CDR3 sequence is CASSQDGTSGRGEQFF. In DNA, the CDR3 is TGTGCCAGCAGCCAAGATGGGACTAGCGGGAGGGGAGAGCAGTTCTTC.

This clonotype was picked up many times. This chain uses TRBV20-1 with TRBJ1-5; D remains unclear. The germline gives CDR1 DFQATT, CDR2 SNEGSKA (reference sequence). There are 13 residues in the CDR3. V was clipped by 0 bases and J by 3 bases, with 6 bases between them. CDR3 sequence reads: CSARDLHNQPQHF. The CDR3 DNA sequence: TGCAGTGCTAGAGATCTTCACAATCAGCCCCAGCATTTT.

The V and J genes are TRBV27 and TRBJ2-1; D is undetermined. Germline V gene sequence: CDR1 MNHEY, CDR2 SMNVEV (reference sequence). V dropped 3 bases and J dropped 6 bases, with 15 bases sitting between them. The CDR3 contains 15 residues. CDR3 DNA sequence: TGTGCCAGCAGTTTCGCAGCTTTGATTAGCAATGAGCAGTTCTTC. Translating gives CASSFAALISNEQFF.

In DNA, the CDR3 is TGTGCCAGCAGTTTATCAGGGAATGCCTACAATGAGCAGTTCTTC. This translates into CASSLSGNAYNEQFF. V usage is TRBV27 and J usage is TRBJ2-1; D is unclear. With 0 bases removed from V and 2 bases from J, the gap between germline ends came to 8 bases. Germline-derived CDR1 and CDR2 are MNHEY and SMNVEV (reference sequence). The CDR3 loop spans 15 amino acids.